This is a list of T cell receptor beta chains from one sample in a study of cytomegalovirus exposure and HLA in healthy donors. The method was immunoSEQ multiplex PCR; TCRdb's version includes in-frame clones alone and lacks a portion of them. Of tens of thousands of clones in the sample, around 77% were seen once. The sample consisted of PBMCs. The receptors were sampled from a man aged 25 to 45 in good health and CMV-seronegative. CDR3s include the opening cysteine and the closing phenylalanine or tryptophan. The D gene is left open where the match is weak. Rows give clone size only sometimes, using once, few, many, or a class for an expanded clone.

>NA|TRBD1|TRBV19|TRBJ1-5
TGTGCCAGTATCGGACCGGGACAGGGTAATTTTCAGCCCCAGCATTTT
CASIGPGQGNFQPQHF
>NA|TRBD1|TRBV5-4|TRBJ1-2
TGTGCCAGCAGCGGTGGACAGGGATTCTATGGCTACACCTTC
CASSGGQGFYGYTF
>NA|TRBD1|TRBV7-9|TRBJ1-2
TGTTCCAGCAGCTCTTTGACAGGGGACTATGGCTACACCTTC
CSSSSLTGDYGYTF
>NA|TRBD1|TRBV7-7|TRBJ2-5
TGTGCCAGCAGCTTACAGGGGGCGAGCGAGACCCAGTACTTC
CASSLQGASETQYF
>few|TRBD1|TRBV7-2|TRBJ1-5
TGTGCCAGCAGCTTAGGCAGGGGGCAAAATCAGCCCCAGCATTTT
CASSLGRGQNQPQHF
>NA|NA|TRBV7-2|TRBJ2-2
TGTGCCAGCAGCTCCCGAGGTAGCGGCGGCGGGGAGCTGTTTTTT
CASSSRGSGGGELFF
>NA|TRBD1|TRBV7-6|TRBJ1-2
TGTGCCAGCAGCCCCACTCAGGGGGGCTCTGGCTACACCTTC
CASSPTQGGSGYTF
>NA|TRBD2|TRBV5-4|TRBJ2-3
TGTGCCAGCAGCACCGCTAGCGGGAGCGTCACAGATACGCAGTATTTT
CASSTASGSVTDTQYF
>few|TRBD1|TRBV5-4|TRBJ2-3
TGTGCCAGCAGTCAACAGGGGGCGGCAGATACGCAGTATTTT
CASSQQGAADTQYF
>NA|TRBD2|TRBV7-2|TRBJ2-3
TGTGCCAGCAGCTGGTCGGGGGGAAGCACAGATACGCAGTATTTT
CASSWSGGSTDTQYF
>once|NA|TRBV2|TRBJ2-7
TGTGCCAGCAGTGAGATCGGTAACGAGCAGTACTTC
CASSEIGNEQYF
>NA|TRBD1|TRBV30|TRBJ1-2
TGTGCCTGGAGTGAGGGGACAGCCCTAAGCTATGGCTACACCTTC
CAWSEGTALSYGYTF
>few|TRBD1|TRBV19|TRBJ1-5
TGTGCCAGTAGTATCGGGACAGGGGGCGCGAGCCAGCCCCAGCATTTT
CASSIGTGGASQPQHF
>NA|TRBD1|TRBV18|TRBJ1-4
TGTGCCAGCTCACCCTTTTCTAACAGGGGAGGAGAGGAAAAACTGTTTTTT
CASSPFSNRGGEEKLFF
>NA|NA|TRBV9|TRBJ1-4
TGTGCCAGCAGCGTTTCACAAACTAATGAAAAACTGTTTTTT
CASSVSQTNEKLFF
>NA|TRBD1|TRBV11-2|TRBJ2-1
TGTGCCAGCAGCCACCGGGACAGGGGCTACAATGAGCAGTTCTTC
CASSHRDRGYNEQFF
>NA|NA|TRBV4-2|TRBJ1-3
TGTGCCAGCAGCCGCGACATGGACTCTGGAAACACCATATATTTT
CASSRDMDSGNTIYF
>NA|NA|TRBV15|TRBJ2-2
TGTGCCACCAGGCCAGGGGGGACCAACACCGGGGAGCTGTTTTTT
CATRPGGTNTGELFF
>NA|TRBD2|TRBV7-2|TRBJ2-1
TGTGCCAGCAGCCAAGGGGGTGCTAGCGGGACTTTAAGGGAGCAGTTCTTC
CASSQGGASGTLREQFF
>once|TRBD2|TRBV19|TRBJ2-2
TGTGCCAGTAGTATCGCGGGGGGATCCTACACCGGGGAGCTGTTTTTT
CASSIAGGSYTGELFF
>NA|TRBD1|TRBV9|TRBJ2-7
TGTGCCAGCAGCGTAGGCCCAGGGGGCTCCTACGAGCAGTACTTC
CASSVGPGGSYEQYF
>NA|NA|TRBV10-2|TRBJ2-1
TGCGCCAGCAGTGTCCTCGTGGCCGCCTACAATGAGCAGTTCTTC
CASSVLVAAYNEQFF
>NA|NA|TRBV2|TRBJ1-2
TGTGCCAGCAGTGAACCGCCTGTTGCGAACTATGGCTACACCTTC
CASSEPPVANYGYTF
>NA|TRBD1|TRBV6-1|TRBJ1-5
TGTGCCAGCAGTCCCTGGACAGGGTTCAATCAGCCCCAGCATTTT
CASSPWTGFNQPQHF
>NA|TRBD1|TRBV5-1|TRBJ1-1
TGCGCCAGCAGCCCAGAGGGACAGGGGGCGACTGAAGCTTTCTTT
CASSPEGQGATEAFF
>NA|NA|TRBV10-3|TRBJ2-7
TGTGCCATCACGGGGGGCCTGGCGTCGGGCGAGCAGTACTTC
CAITGGLASGEQYF
>NA|TRBD2|TRBV6-5|TRBJ2-7
TGTGCCAGCAGTCCGCCGAGCGGGGGTTCGAAACAGTACTTC
CASSPPSGGSKQYF
>NA|NA|TRBV29-1|TRBJ1-2
TGCAGCGTTGAGGGTGGGGGGGGTGGCTACACCTTC
CSVEGGGGGYTF
>NA|NA|TRBV4-3|TRBJ1-1
TGCGCCAGCAGCCAACGAGATTTGAACACTGAAGCTTTCTTT
CASSQRDLNTEAFF
>NA|NA|TRBV28|TRBJ1-2
TGTGCCAGCAGTTTCGGGGGTGGCTATGGCTACACCTTC
CASSFGGGYGYTF
>NA|TRBD1|TRBV4-3|TRBJ1-2
TGCGCCAGCAGCCACAGGCGCGGACGGGACAGACCTCACTATGGCTACACCTTC
CASSHRRGRDRPHYGYTF
>NA|NA|TRBV5-1|TRBJ1-1
TGCGCCAGCAGTTTCCAACAGAGGGGGACTGAAGCTTTCTTT
CASSFQQRGTEAFF
>NA|NA|TRBV6-5|TRBJ2-1
TGTGCCAGCAGTTACTCGGGCGACCTCGTTTACAATGAGCAGTTCTTC
CASSYSGDLVYNEQFF
>NA|TRBD2|TRBV5-4|TRBJ2-1
TGTGCCAGCATTGGCGGGAGTAAGAATGAGCAGTTCTTC
CASIGGSKNEQFF
>NA|TRBD1|TRBV19|TRBJ2-1
TGTGCCAGTAGTACTACACCCCGGGACAGGGTGAGTTATGAGCAGTTCTTC
CASSTTPRDRVSYEQFF
>NA|TRBD1|TRBV9|TRBJ1-2
TGTGCCAGCAGCGCCCGACAGGGGGCGCGGAGCTACACCTTC
CASSARQGARSYTF
>NA|TRBD1|TRBV2|TRBJ1-4
TGTGCCAGCAGCTCGGGACAGGGGTTTGAAAAACTGTTTTTT
CASSSGQGFEKLFF
>NA|NA|TRBV28|TRBJ2-7
TGTGCCAGCAGTGGGGGACATTCCAGCTCCTACGAGCAGTACTTC
CASSGGHSSSYEQYF
>few|TRBD1|TRBV7-9|TRBJ1-2
TGTGCCAGCAGCCTCGGGGACAGGGGTTATGGCTACACCTTC
CASSLGDRGYGYTF
>NA|NA|TRBV5-4|TRBJ1-3
TGTGCCAGCAGCTCTGGACAGAACGTTGGAAACACCATATATTTT
CASSSGQNVGNTIYF
>NA|TRBD2|TRBV18|TRBJ2-1
TGTGCCAGCTCACCCCCCGGACTAGCCTCAAATGAGCAGTTCTTC
CASSPPGLASNEQFF
>NA|NA|TRBV5-6|TRBJ2-5
TGTGCCAGCAGTAGTAGACAGGCCCCTCAAGAGACCCAGTACTTC
CASSSRQAPQETQYF
>NA|TRBD1|TRBV7-9|TRBJ1-2
TGTGCCAGCAGCTCCGGCTTGGGACAGAACTATGGCTACACCTTC
CASSSGLGQNYGYTF